This T cell receptor (beta chain) was recorded in a study of T cells in Graves' hyperthyroidism and ophthalmopathy. Across the study: Before any treatment, at initial diagnosis, peripheral blood was collected. Overall study results and limits: Blood shared most expanded thyroid clonotypes above 0.001.

Germline values: CDR1 SGHTA, CDR2 FQGNSA. The V gene lost 5 bases and the J gene lost 5 bases, with 10 bases spanning the gap. This CDR3 spans 13 amino acids. The investigators amplified TCR beta CDR3 regions from RNA transcripts. RT-PCR in the first round (using the HTBI primer set) targeted the TCR CDR3. TCRdb itself ran the multiplex PCR reads through MiXCR, one entry per CDR3 protein. The sample contains roughly 250,000 distinct CDR3 sequences, 14% to 15% of which appear only once. Used for diagnoses were clinical symptoms, serum thyroxine and TRAb, thyroid ultrasound and orbital computed tomography. This clonotype has at least ten counts. Its antigen is currently unknown.

The source of this sequence is a middle-aged woman with Graves' hyperthyroidism that later progressed to Graves' ophthalmopathy. Sample: blood. This chain links TRBV7-2 with TRBJ2-1; D gene uncertain. The CDR3 is CASSKSWDNEQFF. The CDR3, as DNA: TGTGCCAGCAGCAAGAGTTGGGACAATGAGCAGTTCTTC.